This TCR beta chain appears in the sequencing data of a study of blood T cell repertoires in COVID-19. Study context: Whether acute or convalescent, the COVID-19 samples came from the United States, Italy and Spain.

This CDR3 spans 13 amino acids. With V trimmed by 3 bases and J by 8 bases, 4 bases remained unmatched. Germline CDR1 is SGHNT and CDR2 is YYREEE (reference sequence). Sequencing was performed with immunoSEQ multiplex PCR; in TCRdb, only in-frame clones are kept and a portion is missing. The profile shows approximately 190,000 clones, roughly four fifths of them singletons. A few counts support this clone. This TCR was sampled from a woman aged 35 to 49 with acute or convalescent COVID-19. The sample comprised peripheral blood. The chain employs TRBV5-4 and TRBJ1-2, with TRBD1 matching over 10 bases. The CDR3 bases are TGTGCCAGCAGCTGGGACAGGGGAGGCGGCTACACCTTC. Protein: CASSWDRGGGYTF.